The following is a T cell receptor beta chain sequence with its context. This sample is drawn from a study of blood T cell repertoires in COVID-19. Study information: COVID-19 samples collected from the United States, Italy and Spain covered acute and convalescent phases. T cells, B-cell-depleted T cells, or PBMCs provided the cDNA or gDNA that served as material.

V was trimmed by 3 bases and J by 3 bases, leaving 8 bases between them. The CDR3 totals 13 residues. Per the original methods: Counts of nucleated cells, estimated from reference gene primer amplification, were obtained. Clones were read by immunoSEQ multiplex PCR, and TCRdb kept only the in-frame ones, dropping some. V and J calls and clone size are copied from that table; D and trimming were computed from the DNA. The table lists about 170,000 clones, just under 85% of them singletons. The chain is built from TRBV12-3 or TRBV12-4 and TRBJ1-2; a weak D match, TRBD1 (5 bases). The source is a middle-aged man who had recovered from COVID-19. Sequencing was carried out using peripheral blood. CDR3 protein: CASSLQGDYGYTF. The CDR3 nucleotides are TGTGCCAGCAGTTTGCAGGGTGACTATGGCTACACCTTC.